The 25 T cell receptor beta chains below all came from one sample that was sequenced in a study of T-cell reconstitution after alpha-beta-depleted transplantation in children. Unique molecular identifiers were incorporated into the prepared TCRbeta library. Using its own MiXCR run on the PCR reads, TCRdb lists one record per CDR3 protein. The sample has some 150,000 distinct CDR3 sequences, 8% to 10% seen once; the top ten hold roughly 20%. The starting material was PBMCs, mostly from graft donor cells, obtained 180 days after TCRalphabeta/CD19-depleted stem cell transplant. These receptors originate from a female patient under 10 years old who had a stem cell transplant for congenital amegakaryocytic thrombocytopenia, so the T cells may come from the graft donor.

Many counts were recorded for this clonotype. The chain is built from TRBV20-1 and TRBJ2-5; possible D gene TRBD2, 7 bases. The V and J ends lost 1 base and 4 bases respectively, with 10 bases between them. CDR3 length equals 13 residues. Germline lookup yields CDR1 DFQATT and CDR2 SNEGSKA (reference sequence). The chain's CDR3 is CSARVGGAETQYF. CDR3 nucleotides: TGCAGTGCTAGAGTAGGGGGGGCAGAGACCCAGTACTTC.

This chain links TRBV20-1 with TRBJ2-1; D uncertain. Germline V gene lookup returns CDR1 DFQATT and CDR2 SNEGSKA (reference sequence). This CDR3 contains 12 residues. V lost 3 bases to trimming and J lost 6 bases, with 9 bases between them. The CDR3 here is CSASWPSNEQFF. Written as DNA, the CDR3 is TGCAGTGCTAGTTGGCCCTCCAATGAGCAGTTCTTC.

This clonotype was detected a few times. This chain joins TRBV5-5 and TRBJ1-5; D is unresolved. The CDR3 runs 14 residues. Trimming cost V 3 bases and J 4 bases, with 11 bases left between them. Germline values: CDR1 SGHKS, CDR2 YYEKEE (reference sequence). This CDR3 is CASSSATLNQPQHF. The CDR3 DNA reads as TGTGCCAGCAGCTCGGCGACACTGAATCAGCCCCAGCATTTT. The variable domain in full, with the rest retrieved from reference TRBV5-5 and TRBJ1-5, is DAGVTQSPTHLIKTRGQQVTLRCSPISGHKSVSWYQQVLGQGPQFIFQYYEKEERGRGNFPDRFSARQFPNYSSELNVNALLLGDSALYLCASSSATLNQPQHFGDGTRLSIL.

Ten or more counts support this clonotype. The chain has TRBV28 and TRBJ1-2; 7 bases agree with TRBD1. From germline, CDR1 is MDHEN and CDR2 SYDVKM. V dropped 2 bases and J dropped 7; count of bases not matched to a gene: 4. CDR3 length: 13 amino acids. The CDR3 here is CASSLPGGSGYTF. In DNA, the CDR3 is TGTGCCAGCAGTTTACCAGGGGGAAGTGGCTACACCTTC.

This clonotype was seen repeatedly, ten times or more. This chain links TRBV27 with TRBJ2-7; tentative D call: TRBD2 (6 bases). From germline, CDR1 is MNHEY and CDR2 SMNVEV (reference sequence). Trimming cost V 5 bases and J 4 bases, with 12 bases left between them. This CDR3 contains 13 residues. The chain's CDR3 is CASSPDGTYEQYF. The CDR3 DNA reads as TGTGCCAGCAGTCCCGACGGGACTTACGAGCAGTACTTC.

The gene calls are TRBV5-6 and TRBJ2-7; no definite D call. CDR3 length: 11 residues. With 5 bases removed from V and 3 bases from J, the gap between germline ends came to 6 bases. CDR1 and CDR2 (germline): SGHDT, YYEEEE. The CDR3 bases are TGTGCCAGCAGTTTTGACTACGAGCAGTACTTC. Translating gives CASSFDYEQYF.

The table lists this clonotype with a few counts. The chain links TRBV5-1 to TRBJ2-5, with D possibly TRBD2 on 6 matching bases. The CDR3 consists of 14 residues. Germline values: CDR1 SGHRS, CDR2 YFSETQ. The V end was cut by 4 bases, the J end by 1 base, with 11 bases between. CDR3 nucleotide sequence: TGCGCCAGCAGCCTAGGACTACTCCAAGAGACCCAGTACTTC. Its translation: CASSLGLLQETQYF.

This clonotype was seen a handful of times. The V and J genes are TRBV28 and TRBJ2-5; 10 positions agree with TRBD2. Germline V lookup: CDR1 MDHEN, CDR2 SYDVKM. V lost 7 bases and J lost 5; bases outside the gene matches: 4. CDR3 length: 13 amino acids. The CDR3 bases are TGTGCCAGCACCCTAGCGGGGGTGGAGACCCAGTACTTC. Its protein is CASTLAGVETQYF.

The table lists this clonotype with many counts. J is TRBJ2-7 and V is TRBV18; no definite D call. CDR3 length: 14 amino acids. Trimming removed 0 bases from V and 2 bases from J, with 8 bases in between. CDR1 KGHSH and CDR2 LQKENI come from the germline V gene. For the CDR3, the DNA is TGTGCCAGCTCACCACCCCGAGTGGCCTACGAGCAGTACTTC. This sequence encodes CASSPPRVAYEQYF.

This clonotype has a count of ten or more. The CDR3 DNA reads TGCGCCAGCAGGACGGAGCCGGGTACTGGGGCCAACGTCCTGACTTTC. Translated: CASRTEPGTGANVLTF. The chain is built from TRBV5-1 and TRBJ2-6; D unresolved. Trimming cost V 5 bases and J 2 bases, with 14 bases left between them. Germline CDR1 is SGHRS and CDR2 is YFSETQ. This CDR3 has 16 amino acids. The variable domain in full, with the rest retrieved from reference TRBV5-1 and TRBJ2-6, is KAGVTQTPRYLIKTRGQQVTLSCSPISGHRSVSWYQQTPGQGLQFLFEYFSETQRNKGNFPGRFSGRQFSNSRSEMNVSTLELGDSALYLCASRTEPGTGANVLTFGAGSRLTVL.

This clonotype came up many times. The V call is TRBV10-3, the J call TRBJ1-5; D remains unclear. This CDR3 spans 14 amino acids. Looked up from germline, CDR1 is ENHRY and CDR2 is SYGVKD. Between the trimmed V and J ends, which lost 2 bases and 3 bases, there was a span of 8 bases. In DNA form, the CDR3 reads TGTGCCATCAGTGAGGGTCGGCACAATCAGCCCCAGCATTTT. Protein product: CAISEGRHNQPQHF.

This clonotype was seen ten or more times. The rearrangement joins TRBV6-1 to TRBJ2-3, with D possibly being TRBD1 (6 bases). V was shortened by 9 bases and J by 5 bases, with 21 bases between the two germline ends. The germline V gene encodes CDR1 MNHNS and CDR2 SASEGT. The CDR3 has 15 amino acids. CDR3 sequence reads: CASSRDTTGRDTQYF. The CDR3, as DNA: TGTGCCAGTAGCCGGGACACCACGGGGAGAGATACGCAGTATTTT.

V usage is TRBV6-1 and J usage is TRBJ2-7; D may be TRBD1 (6 bases). CDR1 and CDR2 from the germline V gene are MNHNS and SASEGT. V was cut by 6 bases and J by 2 bases, with 11 bases left in between. The CDR3 loop spans 13 amino acids. CDR3 DNA sequence: TGTGCCAGCAGACGACAGGAGACCTACGAGCAGTACTTC. The encoded protein is CASRRQETYEQYF.

The rearrangement joins TRBV27 to TRBJ2-1, with 10 bases matching TRBD2. After removal of 6 bases from V and 9 bases from J, the junction contained 11 bases not matched to a gene. The CDR3 length is 15 residues. CDR1 is MNHEY, CDR2 SMNVEV, per germline (reference sequence). CDR3 nucleotides: TGTGCCAGCAGCCCGGGACTAGCGCTGGGCCGTGAGCAGTTCTTC. Protein: CASSPGLALGREQFF.

This chain links TRBV11-2 with TRBJ2-1; 10 bases agree with TRBD1. The junction had 13 bases not matched to a gene; V was cut back by 8 bases and J by 12 bases. The germline gives CDR1 SGHAT, CDR2 FQNNGV. The CDR3 runs to 14 residues. The CDR3 DNA reads as TGTGCCAGCGAGCCGGGACAGGGGTTTTTAGGGCAGTTCTTC. Protein: CASEPGQGFLGQFF.

There are many counts of this clonotype. The DNA of the CDR3 is TGCAGCGTTGTAGCGGGGATGAGCTACGAGCAGTACTTC. Its translation: CSVVAGMSYEQYF. J is TRBJ2-7 and V is TRBV29-1; TRBD2 matches at 8 bases. The CDR3 consists of 13 residues. Per the germline V gene, CDR1 is SQVTM and CDR2 is ANQGSEA. J was trimmed by 3 bases and V by 4 bases; bases with no gene match: 5.

The genes are TRBV5-1 and TRBJ2-7; perhaps TRBD1 as D (6 bases). Germline values: CDR1 SGHRS, CDR2 YFSETQ. V gave up 0 bases and J gave up 7 bases, with 14 bases separating them. CDR3 length equals 14 residues. CDR3 in amino acids: CASSLGPGTQEQYF. The CDR3 region has the DNA TGCGCCAGCAGCTTGGGCCCAGGGACACAGGAGCAGTACTTC. The variable domain in full, completed from reference TRBV5-1 and TRBJ2-7, reads KAGVTQTPRYLIKTRGQQVTLSCSPISGHRSVSWYQQTPGQGLQFLFEYFSETQRNKGNFPGRFSGRQFSNSRSEMNVSTLELGDSALYLCASSLGPGTQEQYFGPGTRLTVT.

This clonotype was seen ten or more times. The V gene is TRBV7-2, the J gene TRBJ1-1; no reliable D call. Germline V CDR1 and CDR2: SGHTA, FQGNSA. The CDR3 length is 11 residues. Trimming cost V 8 bases and J 8 bases, with 12 bases left between them. CDR3 in amino acids: CASVRGLEAFF. Here the CDR3 DNA reads TGTGCCAGCGTCCGGGGTCTGGAAGCTTTCTTT. Using reference TRBV7-2 and TRBJ1-1 for the parts outside the CDR3, the full variable domain is GAGVSQSPSNKVTEKGKDVELRCDPISGHTALYWYRQSLGQGLEFLIYFQGNSAPDKSGLPSDRFSAERTGGSVSTLTIQRTQQEDSAVYLCASVRGLEAFFGQGTRLTVV.

This CDR3 is CSASSDFTDTQYF. The DNA for the CDR3 is TGCAGTGCTAGTTCGGATTTCACAGATACGCAGTATTTT. The rearrangement joins TRBV20-1 to TRBJ2-3; the D is unclear. This CDR3 is 13 amino acids long. V gave up 3 bases and J gave up 2 bases, with 9 bases separating them. Germline CDR1 is DFQATT and CDR2 is SNEGSKA (reference sequence).

V is TRBV24-1 and J is TRBJ2-2; D gene ambiguous. V shed 8 bases and J shed 2 bases, with 8 bases lying between them. The CDR3 covers 13 residues. Germline values: CDR1 KGHDR, CDR2 SFDVKD. The CDR3 is CATINPNTGELFF. The CDR3 DNA is TGTGCCACCATTAACCCTAACACCGGGGAGCTGTTTTTT.

This clonotype came up a few times. The V call is TRBV29-1, the J call TRBJ2-1; D is possibly TRBD1 (6 bases). V lost 5 bases, J lost 8 bases, and 10 bases lay in between. The CDR3 loop spans 11 amino acids. Germline CDR1 is SQVTM and CDR2 is ANQGSEA. Written as DNA, the CDR3 is TGCAGCGTTTCAGGGGTACATGAGCAGTTCTTC. It translates to CSVSGVHEQFF.

The table lists this clonotype with many counts. The rearrangement joins TRBV29-1 to TRBJ2-1; D remains unclear. The V and J ends lost 4 bases and 8 bases respectively, with 9 bases between them. CDR1 and CDR2 (germline): SQVTM, ANQGSEA. This CDR3 has 11 amino acids. The CDR3 region is CSVGFIDEQFF. Here the CDR3 DNA reads TGCAGCGTTGGATTTATCGATGAGCAGTTCTTC.

This clonotype was recorded a few times. V and J are TRBV20-1 and TRBJ2-2; 10 bases are shared with TRBD2. The CDR3 runs 15 residues. Germline assignment: CDR1 DFQATT and CDR2 SNEGSKA (reference sequence). V lost 5 bases to trimming and J lost 7 bases; unmatched junction nucleotides: 10. CDR3 coding DNA: TGCAGTGCTCACCCTAGCGGGAGTGCGGGCGGGGAGCTGTTTTTT. This codes for CSAHPSGSAGGELFF.

The sample holds many counts of this clonotype. The chain recombines TRBV27 with TRBJ1-2; 10 bases map to TRBD1. The CDR3 contains 14 residues. V gave up 5 bases and J gave up 4 bases; unmatched junction bases: 4. Germline V CDR1 and CDR2: MNHEY, SMNVEV (reference sequence). The CDR3: CASSRTGGGYGYTF. The CDR3 bases are TGTGCCAGCAGTCGGACAGGGGGTGGCTATGGCTACACCTTC.

Only a few counts were recorded for this clonotype. This sequence joins TRBV6-5 and TRBJ2-3; 7 nucleotides line up with TRBD1. Germline V gene sequence: CDR1 MNHEY, CDR2 SVGAGI. After removal of 0 bases from V and 3 bases from J, the junction contained 6 bases not matched to a gene. The CDR3 sequence is 16 residues long. The CDR3 DNA reads TGTGCCAGCAGTTACTCAGGGGGCGCAGGTACAGATACGCAGTATTTT. It yields the protein CASSYSGGAGTDTQYF.